This is a list of T cell receptor beta chains from one sample in a study of blood T cell repertoires in COVID-19. TCRdb keeps only in-frame clones here, not all; method: immunoSEQ multiplex PCR. The table has about 180,000 clones, about 84% seen once. The sequenced material came from peripheral blood. The receptors originated from a human donor in a cohort sampled during active COVID-19. CDR3s include the opening cysteine and the closing phenylalanine or tryptophan. A D gene is named only where the DNA matches it firmly. Clone size is shown for a subset of rows, as once, few, many or a class of expanded clone.

clone size,V gene,CDR3 length,D gene,J gene,CDR3 DNA,CDR3 protein
NA,TRBV29-1,16,NA,TRBJ1-1,TGCAGCGTTGCCACGGGGGGTGGCAGGGAGAACACTGAAGCTTTCTTT,CSVATGGGRENTEAFF
NA,TRBV19,14,TRBD2,TRBJ2-7,TGTGCCACCACGGTCGGTAGCGGGGCCTACGAGCAGTACTTC,CATTVGSGAYEQYF
NA,TRBV9,15,TRBD1,TRBJ1-2,TGTGCCAGCAGCGGACAGGGGGTCTCGAACTATGGCTACACCTTC,CASSGQGVSNYGYTF
NA,TRBV14,13,NA,TRBJ2-3,TGTGCCAGCAGCCAAGCAGGGGCAGATACGCAGTATTTT,CASSQAGADTQYF
NA,TRBV2,14,TRBD1,TRBJ2-5,TGTGCCAGCAGTGACGGGACAGGGGAAGAGACCCAGTACTTC,CASSDGTGEETQYF
NA,TRBV2,15,NA,TRBJ1-5,TGTGCCAGCAGTGAAACCGGTACGGTATCTCAGCCCCAGCATTTT,CASSETGTVSQPQHF
NA,TRBV7-9,15,TRBD1,TRBJ2-3,TGTGCCAGCAGCCTACCGGGACAGGGCCCAGATACGCAGTATTTT,CASSLPGQGPDTQYF
few,TRBV3-1/TRBV3-2,16,NA,TRBJ1-5,TGTGCCAGCAGCCAAGATCCGGTTATCGGAGATCAGCCCCAGCATTTT,CASSQDPVIGDQPQHF
NA,TRBV3-1/TRBV3-2,15,TRBD1,TRBJ1-1,TGTGCCAGCACCAACGACAACAGGGGGGGGTCTGAAGCTTTCTTT,CASTNDNRGGSEAFF
NA,TRBV18,17,NA,TRBJ1-3,TGTGCCAGCTCACCGGTCCAGGGGAAGGCCCCTGGAAACACCATATATTTT,CASSPVQGKAPGNTIYF
NA,TRBV2,13,NA,TRBJ1-4,TGTGCCAGCAGTGGACAGGTGGCTGAAAAACTGTTTTTT,CASSGQVAEKLFF
NA,TRBV6-5,13,NA,TRBJ2-1,TGTGCCAGCAGCTATAGCTCCTACAATGAGCAGTTCTTC,CASSYSSYNEQFF
NA,TRBV7-8,18,TRBD2,TRBJ2-1,TGTGCCAGCAGCTCCCGACTAGCGGGGGGACTACCTTACAATGAGCAGTTCTTC,CASSSRLAGGLPYNEQFF
NA,TRBV7-3,15,NA,TRBJ1-4,TGTGCCAGCAGCCTTGGACAGCCCTTCTATGAAAAACTGTTTTTT,CASSLGQPFYEKLFF
NA,TRBV2,14,NA,TRBJ1-5,TGTGCCAGCAGTGAACGGTTCATTCATCAGCCCCAGCATTTT,CASSERFIHQPQHF
NA,TRBV19,13,NA,TRBJ1-1,TGTGCCAGTAGCGCCACAGGGCGTCCTGAAGCTTTCTTT,CASSATGRPEAFF
NA,TRBV5-1,15,TRBD1,TRBJ1-1,TGCGCCAGCAGCCCACCAAGACAGGGTGGCACTGAAGCTTTCTTT,CASSPPRQGGTEAFF
NA,TRBV7-9,16,TRBD1,TRBJ1-2,TGTGCCAGCAGCCTTCGGGACAGGCTCGACCGGGATGGCTACACCTTC,CASSLRDRLDRDGYTF
NA,TRBV19,13,TRBD1,TRBJ1-5,TGTGCCAGTAGACCCTGGGACAGTCAGCCCCAGCATTTT,CASRPWDSQPQHF
NA,TRBV29-1,14,NA,TRBJ1-1,TGCAGCGTTGGCTGGCCCAGGGAGAACACTGAAGCTTTCTTT,CSVGWPRENTEAFF
NA,TRBV5-1,15,TRBD2,TRBJ2-7,TGCGCCAGCAGCTACTGGGGAGGGAAGGGATACGAGCAGTACTTC,CASSYWGGKGYEQYF
few,TRBV5-1,14,NA,TRBJ2-1,TGCGCCAGTACCTCAGGATGGCCTGACAATGAGCAGTTCTTC,CASTSGWPDNEQFF
once,TRBV9,14,TRBD1,TRBJ1-2,TGTGCCAGCAGCGGAAGACAGGGTACCTATGGCTACACCTTC,CASSGRQGTYGYTF
NA,TRBV30,14,NA,TRBJ1-1,TGTGCCTGGAGGGGTGGACAGACGACGAGTGAAGCTTTCTTT,CAWRGGQTTSEAFF
NA,TRBV5-1,15,TRBD1,TRBJ1-1,TGCGCCAGCAGCTTGTCGACAGGGGACGACACTGAAGCTTTCTTT,CASSLSTGDDTEAFF
NA,TRBV29-1,13,TRBD1,TRBJ1-1,TGCAGCGTAACTGGACAGGCGAACACTGAAGCTTTCTTT,CSVTGQANTEAFF
few,TRBV2,14,NA,TRBJ1-1,TGTGCCAGCACCCCCGACAGGCTCAACACTGAAGCTTTCTTT,CASTPDRLNTEAFF
NA,TRBV5-1,14,NA,TRBJ2-2,TGCGCCAGCAGGGTTGTTCAGGGAACCGGGGAGCTGTTTTTT,CASRVVQGTGELFF
NA,TRBV3-1/TRBV3-2,15,TRBD1,TRBJ1-1,TGTGCCAGCAGCCAAGTAAACAGGGGGAACACTGAAGCTTTCTTT,CASSQVNRGNTEAFF
NA,TRBV27,15,TRBD1,TRBJ1-5,TGTGCCAGCAGTTTAGTGCAGGGGGTCAATCAGCCCCAGCATTTT,CASSLVQGVNQPQHF
NA,TRBV9,15,NA,TRBJ1-3,TGTGCCAGCAGCGTAGGTGGACAAGCTGGAAACACCATATATTTT,CASSVGGQAGNTIYF
NA,TRBV13,15,TRBD1,TRBJ1-1,TGTGCCAGCAGCTCCCGGGACAGCTATAACACTGAAGCTTTCTTT,CASSSRDSYNTEAFF
NA,TRBV27,16,TRBD2,TRBJ2-3,TGTGCCAGCAGTTTAATCGCGGGGGTGGGCACAGATACGCAGTATTTT,CASSLIAGVGTDTQYF
NA,TRBV4-1,21,TRBD2,TRBJ2-3,TGCGCCAGCAGCCAGTCCCTGAGACTAGCGGGGGGACTGTCCTCGGCAGATACGCAGTATTTT,CASSQSLRLAGGLSSADTQYF
NA,TRBV6-6,13,NA,TRBJ1-1,TGTGCCGCCCGGAGGGCCGGGAACACTGAAGCTTTCTTT,CAARRAGNTEAFF
NA,TRBV12-3/TRBV12-4,13,NA,TRBJ1-1,TGTGCCAGCAGTTTATCGACGGGCACTGAAGCTTTCTTT,CASSLSTGTEAFF
NA,TRBV6-6,15,TRBD1,TRBJ1-5,TGTGCCAGCAGGAGAGGACAGGGCCTAAATCAGCCCCAGCATTTT,CASRRGQGLNQPQHF
NA,TRBV30,11,NA,TRBJ2-3,TGTGCCTGGACTAGCCAAGATACGCAGTATTTT,CAWTSQDTQYF
NA,TRBV19,16,NA,TRBJ2-7,TGTGCCAGTAGTATAGGGTTCTCGGATAGCGCCTACGAGCAGTACTTC,CASSIGFSDSAYEQYF
NA,TRBV5-6,14,TRBD1,TRBJ2-7,TGTGCCAGCAGCATTACCCAGGGGGTTTACGAGCAGTACTTC,CASSITQGVYEQYF
NA,TRBV5-4,16,TRBD1,TRBJ2-3,TGTGCCAGCAGCTTGCACAACAGGGGAGGCACAGATACGCAGTATTTT,CASSLHNRGGTDTQYF
few,TRBV5-1,13,TRBD1,TRBJ1-2,TGCGCCAGCAGCGAGGACAGGGTACATGGCTACACCTTC,CASSEDRVHGYTF
NA,TRBV4-1,16,TRBD1,TRBJ1-4,TGCGCCAGCAGCCGCGGACAGGGGACAGGGGATGAAAAACTGTTTTTT,CASSRGQGTGDEKLFF
NA,TRBV3-1/TRBV3-2,17,TRBD2,TRBJ2-3,TGTGCCAGCAGCCAAGTAGCCCTAGCGGCCTCCACAGATACGCAGTATTTT,CASSQVALAASTDTQYF
NA,TRBV5-6,15,NA,TRBJ1-1,TGTGCCAGCAGCTTGGAGGCAGGGGTGAACACTGAAGCTTTCTTT,CASSLEAGVNTEAFF
NA,TRBV5-1,14,NA,TRBJ2-7,TGCGCCAGCAGCTTTTATGGGGGGGCCGATCAGCAGTACTTC,CASSFYGGADQQYF
NA,TRBV5-1,15,NA,TRBJ2-3,TGCGCCAGCAGCTTGCGGCGGGCCCGCACAGATACGCAGTATTTT,CASSLRRARTDTQYF
NA,TRBV9,15,TRBD2,TRBJ2-3,TGTGCCAGCAGCGTAGTTAGCGGGGTGACAGATACGCAGTATTTT,CASSVVSGVTDTQYF
NA,TRBV3-1/TRBV3-2,16,TRBD1,TRBJ2-7,TGTGCCAGCAGCCAAGCCGATTTGGACAGGGTCAACGAGCAGTACTTC,CASSQADLDRVNEQYF
NA,TRBV11-3,15,TRBD2,TRBJ2-7,TGTGCCAGCAGCTTAGCTAGCGGGGCCACCTACGAGCAGTACTTC,CASSLASGATYEQYF
NA,TRBV18,14,NA,TRBJ2-3,TGTGCCAGCTCACAGTCAGGGAGCACAGATACGCAGTATTTT,CASSQSGSTDTQYF
NA,TRBV7-9,11,NA,TRBJ1-1,TGTGCCAGCAGCTCCCTCACTGAAGCTTTCTTT,CASSSLTEAFF
few,TRBV6-6,12,NA,TRBJ2-1,TGTGCCAGCAGCCGCGGGTACAATGAGCAGTTCTTC,CASSRGYNEQFF
NA,TRBV15,14,NA,TRBJ1-4,TGTGCCACCAGCAGAGATGCGGGGTTTGAAAAACTGTTTTTT,CATSRDAGFEKLFF